This T cell receptor beta chain stems from a study of regulatory T cells in long-lasting Graves disease. The study's findings and limits: Patients with persistent disease showed a bias toward TRBV28, TRBJ1-2 and TRBJ2-5.

With V trimmed by 1 base and J by 5 bases, 9 bases remained unmatched. This CDR3 spans 16 amino acids. Germline V gene data show CDR1 as LGHNA and CDR2 as YSLEER. This clonotype was recorded at least ten times. Its cognate antigen is unknown. For TCR beta, libraries came from iRepertoire HTBI primers and Arm-PCR of CDR3 regions. TCRdb reprocessed the multiplex PCR reads with MiXCR, giving one entry per CDR3 protein. This sample has roughly 560,000 distinct CDR3 sequences, with 12% found just once. Stated time point: newly diagnosed GD, antithyroid drugs for less than 3 months. PBMCs were the source of the RNA used for TCR sequencing. These sequences were also reported in another study, on T cells in Graves' hyperthyroidism and ophthalmopathy. That work adds: The HTBI primer set was used in a first-round RT-PCR of the TCR CDR3. Blood samples included most of the expanded thyroid clonotypes exceeding 0.001. Classification by a 13 V-J model distinguished ophthalmopathy from stable hyperthyroidism.

V is TRBV4-3 and J is TRBJ2-7, with 9 positions matching TRBD1. This clonotype originated in a woman between 25 and 40 years old with Graves disease. The sample in question was peripheral blood mononuclear cells (PBMCs), obtained at new diagnosis, from a patient treated with antithyroid drugs. CDR3 region: CASSQVPGDRDHEQYF. The CDR3 DNA reads TGCGCCAGCAGCCAAGTTCCGGGGGACAGGGACCACGAGCAGTACTTC.